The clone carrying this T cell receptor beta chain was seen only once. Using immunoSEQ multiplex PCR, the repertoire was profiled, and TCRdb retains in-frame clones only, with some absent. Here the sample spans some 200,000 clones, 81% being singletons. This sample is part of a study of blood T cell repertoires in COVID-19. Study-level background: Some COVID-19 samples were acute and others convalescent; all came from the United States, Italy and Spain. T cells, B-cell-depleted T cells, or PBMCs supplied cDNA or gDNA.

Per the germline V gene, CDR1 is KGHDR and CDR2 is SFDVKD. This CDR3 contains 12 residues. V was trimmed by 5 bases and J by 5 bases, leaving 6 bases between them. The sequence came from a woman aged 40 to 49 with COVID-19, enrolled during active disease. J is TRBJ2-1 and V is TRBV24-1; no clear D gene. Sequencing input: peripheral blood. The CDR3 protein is CATSASDNEQFF. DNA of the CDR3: TGTGCCACCAGTGCCTCGGACAATGAGCAGTTCTTC.